Following are 13 T cell receptor beta chains from one sample sequenced in a study of blood T cell repertoires in COVID-19. Libraries were prepared by immunoSEQ multiplex PCR; TCRdb keeps only in-frame clonotypes and omits some of them. The sample has approximately 260,000 clones, approximately 84% seen once. What was sequenced was peripheral blood. Source of these receptors: a human donor in a cohort sampled during active COVID-19.

This chain joins TRBV5-1 and TRBJ2-6, with no clear D. Trimming took off 4 bases at V and 0 bases at J, with 5 bases between the two ends. The CDR3 length is 14 residues. Germline V CDR1 and CDR2: SGHRS, YFSETQ. CDR3 DNA sequence: TGCGCCAGCAGCCTCTCCTCTGGGGCCAACGTCCTGACTTTC. The encoded protein is CASSLSSGANVLTF.

This CDR3 is CASSKSGGNQPQHF. CDR3 bases: TGTGCCAGTAGTAAATCGGGGGGCAATCAGCCCCAGCATTTT. The chain has TRBV19 and TRBJ1-5, with a possible D match to TRBD1 (5 bases). The CDR3 length is 14 residues. The germline gives CDR1 LNHDA, CDR2 SQIVND (reference sequence). V dropped 4 bases and J dropped 2 bases, with 9 bases sitting between them. Full variable domain (outside the CDR3, taken from reference TRBV19 and TRBJ1-5): DGGITQSPKYLFRKEGQNVTLSCEQNLNHDAMYWYRQDPGQGLRLIYYSQIVNDFQKGDIAEGYSVSREKKESFPLTVTSAQKNPTAFYLCASSKSGGNQPQHFGDGTRLSIL.

With regard to this clone: Its ends do not fully match the called genes, so a read error is possible. This chain uses TRBV3-1 (or the pseudogene TRBV3-2) with TRBJ1-4, with D maybe TRBD1 (5 bases). This CDR3 spans 12 amino acids. Per the germline V gene, CDR1 is LGHDT and CDR2 is YNNKEL (reference sequence). In DNA, the CDR3 is TGTGCCAGCAGCCAAGAAAAGGCAGGGTTGACTTTT. The encoded protein is CASSQEKAGLTF.

The genes are TRBV5-5 and TRBJ1-1, with 7 bases identical to TRBD1. V shed 4 bases and J 0 bases; nucleotides not matched to a gene: 9. Germline V gene data show CDR1 as SGHKS and CDR2 as YYEKEE (reference sequence). The CDR3 has 16 amino acids. CDR3 loop: CASSPPGGGMNTEAFF. The DNA of the CDR3 is TGTGCCAGCAGCCCCCCAGGGGGAGGCATGAACACTGAAGCTTTCTTT.

The chain combines TRBV6-4 with TRBJ1-5; no reliable D call. CDR3 length equals 13 residues. CDR1 is MRHNA, CDR2 SNTAGT, per germline. Between the trimmed V and J ends, which lost 4 bases and 4 bases, there was a span of 8 bases. The CDR3 bases are TGTGCCAGCAGTGCCACAACAAATCAGCCCCAGCATTTT. It specifies CASSATTNQPQHF.

This clone was seen once. The chain uses TRBV5-6 and TRBJ2-1, with TRBD2 identical over 8 bases. This CDR3 spans 15 amino acids. The germline V gene has CDR1 SGHDT and CDR2 YYEEEE. Trimming took 4 bases from V and 7 from J; bases not matched to a gene: 10. The CDR3 DNA follows: TGTGCCAGCAGCGGCGGAGCGGGCGGGAGGAATGAGCAGTTCTTC. Protein product: CASSGGAGGRNEQFF.

The rearrangement joins TRBV19 to TRBJ2-3; D may be TRBD1 (6 bases). The germline V and J ends were trimmed by 3 bases and 3 bases, with 10 bases remaining between them. The CDR3 sequence is 14 residues long. Germline lookup yields CDR1 LNHDA and CDR2 SQIVND (reference sequence). CDR3 sequence (DNA): TGTGCCAGTAGTATGGGGGCCATGACAGATACGCAGTATTTT. This codes for CASSMGAMTDTQYF.

This chain links TRBV6-5 with TRBJ2-1; 8 bases align to TRBD2. Unmatched junction bases numbered 8, after V lost 0 bases and J lost 7 bases. The germline V gene encodes CDR1 MNHEY and CDR2 SVGAGI. This CDR3 is 16 amino acids long. CDR3 DNA sequence: TGTGCCAGCAGTTACTCGATCCGGGAGGGATGGAATGAGCAGTTCTTC. This codes for CASSYSIREGWNEQFF.

The rearrangement uses TRBV5-4 and TRBJ2-5, with D possibly being TRBD2 (7 bases). This CDR3 spans 15 amino acids. Between the trimmed V and J ends, which lost 4 bases and 1 base, there was a span of 14 bases. Germline CDR1 and CDR2: SGHNT and YYREEE (reference sequence). The CDR3 coding sequence is TGTGCCAGCAGCCGGTCGGGGGGCAGCCAAGAGACCCAGTACTTC. Translated: CASSRSGGSQETQYF.

The chain recombines TRBV24-1 with TRBJ2-5, with D maybe TRBD2 (6 bases). Germline assignment: CDR1 KGHDR and CDR2 SFDVKD. Trimming removed 4 bases at V and 3 bases at J, with 14 bases between. The CDR3 has 15 amino acids. The CDR3 sequence is CATSDPGTSKETQYF. The CDR3 nucleotides are TGTGCCACCAGTGACCCCGGGACTTCGAAAGAGACCCAGTACTTC.

V usage is TRBV2 and J usage is TRBJ2-3; 12 nucleotides agree with TRBD1. The length of the CDR3 is 15 residues. After removal of 8 bases from V and 3 bases from J, the junction contained 6 bases not matched to a gene. Germline V gives CDR1 SNHLY, CDR2 FYNNEI. Here the CDR3 DNA reads TGTGCCAGCGGGGGACAGGGGGCCGTAACAGATACGCAGTATTTT. It codes for CASGGQGAVTDTQYF.

This clone appeared a few times. The chain employs TRBV28 and TRBJ1-2; D uncertain. Trimming took off 5 bases at V and 4 bases at J, with 5 bases between the two ends. CDR3 size: 11 residues. Looked up from germline, CDR1 is MDHEN and CDR2 is SYDVKM. CDR3 residues: CASSTLYGYTF. The DNA for the CDR3 is TGTGCCAGCAGTACTCTCTATGGCTACACCTTC.

This chain uses TRBV28 with TRBJ2-3; no clear D. The germline V gene encodes CDR1 MDHEN and CDR2 SYDVKM. Trimming shortened V by 6 bases and J by 0 bases, and 19 bases separated the two germline ends. There are 17 residues in the CDR3. For the CDR3, the DNA is TGTGCCAGCAGATCCCGACTTCTGATTAAGAGCACAGATACGCAGTATTTT. Residues: CASRSRLLIKSTDTQYF.